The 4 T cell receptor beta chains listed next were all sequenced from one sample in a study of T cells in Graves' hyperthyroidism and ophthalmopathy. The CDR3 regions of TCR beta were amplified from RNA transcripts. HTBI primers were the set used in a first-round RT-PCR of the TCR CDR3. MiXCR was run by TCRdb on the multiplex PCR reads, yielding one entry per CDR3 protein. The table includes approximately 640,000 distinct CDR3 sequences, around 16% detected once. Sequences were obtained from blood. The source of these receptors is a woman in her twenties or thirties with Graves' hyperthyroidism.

Here the CDR3 DNA reads TGTGCCAGCAGTTACTCTGTCTTGTCGGGCACCGGGGAGCTGTTTTTT. This translates into CASSYSVLSGTGELFF. The V and J genes are TRBV6-5 and TRBJ2-2; D not resolved. This CDR3 is built from 16 residues. CDR1 and CDR2 from the germline V gene are MNHEY and SVGAGI. V lost 0 bases to trimming and J lost 4 bases, with 12 bases between them.

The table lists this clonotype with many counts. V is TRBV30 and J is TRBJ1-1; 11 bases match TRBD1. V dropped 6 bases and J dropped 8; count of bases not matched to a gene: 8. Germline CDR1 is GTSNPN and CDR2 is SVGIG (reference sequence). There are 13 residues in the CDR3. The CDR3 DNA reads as TGTGCCTGCCATAGGACAGGGGGCGAAGAAGCTTTCTTT. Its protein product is CACHRTGGEEAFF. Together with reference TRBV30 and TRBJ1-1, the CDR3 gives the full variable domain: SQTIHQWPATLVQPVGSPLSLECTVEGTSNPNLYWYRQAAGRGLQLLFYSVGIGQISSEVPQNLSASRPQDRQFILSSKKLLLSDSGFYLCACHRTGGEEAFFGQGTRLTVV.

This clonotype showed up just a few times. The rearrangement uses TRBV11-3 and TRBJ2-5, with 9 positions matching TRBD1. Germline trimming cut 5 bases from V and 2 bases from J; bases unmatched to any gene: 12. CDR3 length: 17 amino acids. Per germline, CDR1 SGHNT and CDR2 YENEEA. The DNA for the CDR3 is TGTGCCAGCAGCCTAGTAATCGGACAGGGGAGGCAAGAGACCCAGTACTTC. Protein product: CASSLVIGQGRQETQYF.

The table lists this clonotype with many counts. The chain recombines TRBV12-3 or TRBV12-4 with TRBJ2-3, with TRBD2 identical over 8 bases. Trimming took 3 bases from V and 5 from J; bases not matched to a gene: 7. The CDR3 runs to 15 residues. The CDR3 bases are TGTGCCAGCAGTTTCAAGCGGGAGATGGTAGATACGCAGTATTTT. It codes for CASSFKREMVDTQYF.